One and the same sample provided the 30 T cell receptor beta chains below, sequenced in a study of T cells of healthy individuals. Each CDR3 protein gets one entry after TCRdb re-called the 5' RACE reads with MiXCR. Of around 83,000 distinct CDR3 sequences listed, roughly 5% were seen once; the top ten hold 7.5% to 9.5%. All receptors derive from a female donor in good health.

This clonotype occurred many times. The CDR3 nucleotides are TGTGCCAGCAGTCCCGGGGGCGTTCAGAATGAGCAGTTCTTC. Its translation is CASSPGGVQNEQFF. The chain employs TRBV28 and TRBJ2-1; tentatively, D is TRBD1 or TRBD2 (6 bases each). Deletions cut 5 bases from V and 7 bases from J, with 15 bases between. This CDR3 is 14 amino acids long. The germline CDR1 and CDR2 sequences are MDHEN and SYDVKM.

The rearrangement joins TRBV12-3 or TRBV12-4 to TRBJ2-1; weak D call: TRBD2 (6 bases). V was clipped by 4 bases and J by 3 bases, with 10 bases between them. This CDR3 has 14 residues. CDR3 nucleotides: TGTGCCAGCAGTTGGAGGGAAGGCTACAATGAGCAGTTCTTC. This codes for CASSWREGYNEQFF.

This clonotype came up many times. V usage is TRBV7-2 and J usage is TRBJ2-1; TRBD1 might be the D (6 bases). Trimming cost V 0 bases and J 2 bases, with 8 bases left between them. The CDR3 totals 15 residues. CDR1 and CDR2 from the germline V gene are SGHTA and FQGNSA. The CDR3 loop is CASSLAGTPYNEQFF. As DNA, the CDR3 is TGTGCCAGCAGCTTAGCGGGGACACCCTACAATGAGCAGTTCTTC.

This clonotype was found many times. V gene TRBV29-1 combines with J gene TRBJ2-1; 9 bases are shared with TRBD1. Germline V gives CDR1 SQVTM, CDR2 ANQGSEA. This CDR3 is built from 16 residues. V gave up 0 bases and J gave up 5 bases; unmatched junction bases: 8. The CDR3 coding sequence is TGCAGCGTTGAAGACGGTGGACAGGGGATAAACAATGAGCAGTTCTTC. Translating it yields CSVEDGGQGINNEQFF.

This chain's CDR3 is CASIPERERSGEQFF. The CDR3 bases are TGTGCCAGCATACCGGAGCGGGAGAGGAGCGGTGAGCAGTTCTTC. The chain joins TRBV3-1 to TRBJ2-1; 8 positions agree with TRBD2. J was trimmed by 9 bases and V by 7 bases; bases with no gene match: 14. CDR3 length: 15 residues. Germline V lookup: CDR1 LGHDT, CDR2 YNNKEL (reference sequence).

Many counts were recorded for this clonotype. This chain joins TRBV20-1 and TRBJ2-7, with TRBD2 identical over 7 bases. Germline loops: CDR1 DFQATT, CDR2 SNEGSKA (reference sequence). The CDR3 totals 15 residues. V shed 0 bases, J shed 5 bases, and the junction held 10 bases outside the gene matches. CDR3 nucleotides: TGCAGTGCTAGAGAAGCGGGGAATTGGGGAAACGAGCAGTACTTC. This gives the protein CSAREAGNWGNEQYF.

The table lists this clonotype with many counts. The CDR3 coding sequence is TGTGCCTGGAGTGTACTCGGCAGGGCGAATGAGCAGTTCTTC. Its translation: CAWSVLGRANEQFF. The chain is built from TRBV30 and TRBJ2-1; a possible D gene is TRBD1 (5 bases). Germline values: CDR1 GTSNPN, CDR2 SVGIG (reference sequence). V dropped 0 bases and J dropped 7 bases, with 13 bases sitting between them. There are 14 residues in the CDR3. The variable domain in full, with the rest retrieved from reference TRBV30 and TRBJ2-1, is SQTIHQWPATLVQPVGSPLSLECTVEGTSNPNLYWYRQAAGRGLQLLFYSVGIGQISSEVPQNLSASRPQDRQFILSSKKLLLSDSGFYLCAWSVLGRANEQFFGPGTRLTVL.

At least ten counts were recorded for this clonotype. The gene calls are TRBV11-2 and TRBJ1-6; D uncertain. V dropped 5 bases and J dropped 9 bases, with 14 bases sitting between them. Looked up from germline, CDR1 is SGHAT and CDR2 is FQNNGV. The CDR3 is 14 amino acids. In DNA form, the CDR3 reads TGTGCCAGCAGCCCTCGGGTGGGATTTTCACCCCTCCACTTT. Amino acids: CASSPRVGFSPLHF.

This clonotype was counted a few times. The chain is built from TRBV20-1 and TRBJ2-1; D gene uncertain. The CDR3 length is 15 residues. Germline loops: CDR1 DFQATT, CDR2 SNEGSKA (reference sequence). Deletions cut 0 bases from V and 0 bases from J, with 9 bases between. CDR3 protein: CSARDVTGSYNEQFF. As DNA, the CDR3 is TGCAGTGCTAGAGATGTAACGGGCTCCTACAATGAGCAGTTCTTC.

This clonotype has a count of ten or more. The V gene is TRBV28, the J gene TRBJ2-7; 7 nucleotides align to TRBD2. The CDR3 spans 13 residues. V gave up 6 bases and J gave up 2 bases; unmatched junction bases: 4. Per germline, CDR1 MDHEN and CDR2 SYDVKM. In DNA form, the CDR3 reads TGTGCCAGCAGAGCGGGACTTACCTACGAGCAGTACTTC. Amino acids: CASRAGLTYEQYF.

In this sample, this clonotype turned up many times. The rearrangement joins TRBV28 to TRBJ1-2; weak D call: TRBD1 (5 bases). Germline V gene sequence: CDR1 MDHEN, CDR2 SYDVKM. There are 15 residues in the CDR3. V lost 5 bases and J lost 4, with 17 bases in between. CDR3 nucleotide sequence: TGTGCCAGCAGTCCAAGGAGGGGAGGGCCCTATGGCTACACCTTC. This sequence encodes CASSPRRGGPYGYTF.

This clonotype was seen ten or more times. This chain joins TRBV7-2 and TRBJ2-1, with 7 bases that match TRBD1. J was trimmed by 0 bases and V by 5 bases; bases with no gene match: 10. There are 17 residues in the CDR3. In germline, CDR1 is SGHTA, CDR2 FQGNSA. In DNA form, the CDR3 reads TGTGCCAGCAGCGGACAGGACTTTTCGAGCTCCTACAATGAGCAGTTCTTC. As protein: CASSGQDFSSSYNEQFF.

This clonotype was counted at least ten times. The DNA for the CDR3 is TGTGCCAGCAGTTTTGTAGCCTACGAGCAGTACTTC. Its protein is CASSFVAYEQYF. V usage is TRBV28 and J usage is TRBJ2-7, with D hard to call. The CDR3 sequence is 12 residues long. The V end lost 3 bases, the J end lost 2 bases, and 5 bases lay between the germline ends. Per germline, CDR1 MDHEN and CDR2 SYDVKM.

This clonotype was picked up many times. The rearrangement uses TRBV27 and TRBJ2-3, with no clear D. Trimming took 7 bases from V and 1 from J, leaving 9 bases between them. The germline gives CDR1 MNHEY, CDR2 SMNVEV (reference sequence). This CDR3 is 13 amino acids long. The CDR3 sequence: CASTPLGTDTQYF. CDR3 sequence (DNA): TGTGCCAGCACCCCCCTTGGCACAGATACGCAGTATTTT.

This clonotype was observed a handful of times. V is TRBV3-1 and J is TRBJ2-2; 8 bases line up with TRBD1. CDR1 and CDR2 from the germline V gene are LGHDT and YNNKEL (reference sequence). V gave up 4 bases and J gave up 6 bases; unmatched junction bases: 10. The CDR3 has 16 residues. The CDR3 sequence: CASSPTDYRGSGELFF. CDR3 nucleotides: TGTGCCAGCAGCCCAACCGACTACAGGGGGTCCGGGGAGCTGTTTTTT.

In this sample, this clonotype turned up many times. The chain is built from TRBV11-2 and TRBJ1-1; tentative D call: TRBD1 (5 bases). The CDR3 spans 14 residues. Germline lookup yields CDR1 SGHAT and CDR2 FQNNGV. V gave up 5 bases and J gave up 7 bases, with 17 bases separating them. CDR3 coding DNA: TGTGCCAGCAGCAATGGGGGGAGAAGGCATGAAGCTTTCTTT. Amino acid sequence: CASSNGGRRHEAFF.

This clonotype was recorded many times. V and J are TRBV29-1 and TRBJ2-5; D is ambiguous. Germline V gene sequence: CDR1 SQVTM, CDR2 ANQGSEA. This CDR3 spans 13 amino acids. V lost 5 bases and J lost 1, with 11 bases in between. CDR3 nucleotide sequence: TGCAGCGTTTGCCCGGCAGGCCAAGAGACCCAGTACTTC. Encoded protein: CSVCPAGQETQYF. Drawing the rest from reference TRBV29-1 and TRBJ2-5, the complete variable domain is SAVISQKPSRDICQRGTSLTIQCQVDSQVTMMFWYRQQPGQSLTLIATANQGSEATYESGFVIDKFPISRPNLTFSTLTVSNMSPEDSSIYLCSVCPAGQETQYFGPGTRLLVL.

The rearrangement uses TRBV7-2 and TRBJ2-4, with 9 positions matching TRBD2. The CDR3 loop spans 16 amino acids. V was clipped by 5 bases and J by 6 bases; unmatched bases: 11. Per germline, CDR1 SGHTA and CDR2 FQGNSA. CDR3 sequence: CASSPGTSRPGNIQYF. In DNA form, the CDR3 reads TGTGCCAGCAGCCCTGGGACTAGCCGGCCGGGAAACATTCAGTACTTC.

The chain uses TRBV7-9 and TRBJ1-1, with 7 bases lining up with TRBD1. The CDR3 consists of 14 residues. CDR1 and CDR2 from the germline V gene are SEHNR and FQNEAQ (reference sequence). J gave up 11 bases and V 3 bases, and 12 bases lay outside the gene matches. The CDR3 nucleotides are TGTGCCAGCAGCTTTAACCCGGGGGACAGAGATGCTTTCTTT. Translating it yields CASSFNPGDRDAFF.

Comment on this clonotype: A much larger clone sits a single nucleotide away, making a read error possible. The V gene is TRBV29-1, the J gene TRBJ2-1; 7 bases line up with TRBD1. Germline lookup yields CDR1 SQVTM and CDR2 ANQGSEA. The CDR3 is 15 residues long. Trimming took 2 bases from V and 3 from J; bases not matched to a gene: 7. The CDR3 is CSVERRGTDYNEQFF. The DNA for the CDR3 is TGCAGCGTTGAACGAAGAGGGACAGACTACAATGAGCAGTTCTTC.

Notes on this clonotype: One base away lies a much larger clone, so this may be a sequencing read error. The chain combines TRBV12-3 or TRBV12-4 with TRBJ1-4, with TRBD1 matching 9 bases. V was clipped by 6 bases and J by 7 bases; unmatched bases: 9. This CDR3 is 15 amino acids long. The CDR3 nucleotides are TGTGCCAGCAGCCGGACACAGGGGGCGAGTGAAAAACTGTTTTTT. Amino acid sequence: CASSRTQGASEKLFF.

This clonotype was detected many times. In DNA, the CDR3 is TGTGCCAGTAGTATAGAGGGGACCTCCGAGCAGTACTTC. Protein product: CASSIEGTSEQYF. This chain connects TRBV19 to TRBJ2-7; D is perhaps TRBD1 or TRBD2 (5 bases each). The V gene's germline CDR1 is LNHDA and CDR2 SQIVND (reference sequence). V was pared by 0 bases and J by 6 bases, with 9 bases between. The CDR3 length is 13 residues.

V is TRBV6-2 or TRBV6-3 and J is TRBJ2-7; TRBD1 is a possible D gene (5 bases). This CDR3 region has 18 residues. Trimming took off 0 bases at V and 3 bases at J, with 21 bases between the two ends. The germline V gene has CDR1 MNHEY and CDR2 SVGEGT. CDR3 region: CASSYSIGQGRPNYEQYF. The CDR3 DNA sequence: TGTGCCAGCAGTTACTCGATCGGCCAGGGTAGACCCAACTACGAGCAGTACTTC.

This clonotype has a count of ten or more. An end of the junction differs from the germline gene, which may be a read error. The chain recombines TRBV29-1 with TRBJ1-1; D is unresolved. CDR1 is SQVTM, CDR2 ANQGSEA, per germline. The CDR3 is 13 residues long. CDR3 coding DNA: TGCAGCGTTGAACGGGTAGCCAACACCGAAGCTTTCTTT. Protein sequence: CSVERVANTEAFF.

The rearrangement links TRBV30 to TRBJ1-1; 10 bases fit TRBD1. Trimming removed 5 bases from V and 6 bases from J; junction bases left unmatched: 6. There are 13 residues in the CDR3. Germline values: CDR1 GTSNPN, CDR2 SVGIG (reference sequence). The CDR3 spells CAWLDRGFSEAFF. The CDR3 bases are TGTGCCTGGCTGGACAGGGGGTTCTCTGAAGCTTTCTTT.

This clonotype was recorded many times. The chain recombines TRBV20-1 with TRBJ2-4, with 8 positions matching TRBD1. The trim removed 3 bases at V and 9 bases at J, leaving 7 bases unmatched. The germline gives CDR1 DFQATT, CDR2 SNEGSKA (reference sequence). This CDR3 has 13 residues. CDR3 sequence reads: CSARGQGAGIQYF. The CDR3 bases are TGCAGTGCTAGGGGGCAGGGGGCCGGCATTCAGTACTTC.

This clonotype has ten or more counts. CDR3 protein: CASSVAGGSLTDTQYF. CDR3 DNA sequence: TGTGCCAGCAGCGTAGCCGGCGGGAGCCTCACAGATACGCAGTATTTT. V is TRBV9 and J is TRBJ2-3; 7 bases are a match to TRBD2. Germline lookup yields CDR1 SGDLS and CDR2 YYNGEE. The CDR3 runs to 16 residues. The V gene end was trimmed by 0 bases and the J gene end by 2 bases; junction bases not matched to a gene: 6.

Details on this clonotype: A read error may explain this, as a much larger clone is one base away. The V gene is TRBV29-1, the J gene TRBJ2-7; D is possibly TRBD2 (6 bases). V lost 6 bases to trimming and J lost 5 bases, with 14 bases between them. Per germline, CDR1 SQVTM and CDR2 ANQGSEA. The CDR3 totals 12 residues. CDR3 sequence (DNA): TGCAGCGTGGGAGGCACTACCAACGAGCAGTACTTC. Residues: CSVGGTTNEQYF.

Points on this clonotype: Possible read error: a much larger clone is one base away. The chain combines TRBV29-1 with TRBJ2-5; D could derive from TRBD1 or TRBD2 (5 bases each). Germline lookup yields CDR1 SQVTM and CDR2 ANQGSEA. The CDR3 has 16 amino acids. CDR3 sequence: CSVVALRDPYQETRYF. CDR3 nucleotides: TGCAGCGTTGTAGCTCTCAGGGACCCGTACCAAGAGACCCGGTACTTC.

This clonotype was observed many times. V usage is TRBV6-2 or TRBV6-3 and J usage is TRBJ1-1, with TRBD1 matching 8 bases. This CDR3 contains 15 residues. Germline lookup yields CDR1 MNHEY and CDR2 SVGEGT. The V segment lost 8 bases and the J segment 1 base; nucleotides outside the gene matches: 9. CDR3 region: CASYPTGTGNTEAFF. The DNA of the CDR3 is TGTGCCAGCTATCCTACCGGGACAGGGAACACTGAAGCTTTCTTT.